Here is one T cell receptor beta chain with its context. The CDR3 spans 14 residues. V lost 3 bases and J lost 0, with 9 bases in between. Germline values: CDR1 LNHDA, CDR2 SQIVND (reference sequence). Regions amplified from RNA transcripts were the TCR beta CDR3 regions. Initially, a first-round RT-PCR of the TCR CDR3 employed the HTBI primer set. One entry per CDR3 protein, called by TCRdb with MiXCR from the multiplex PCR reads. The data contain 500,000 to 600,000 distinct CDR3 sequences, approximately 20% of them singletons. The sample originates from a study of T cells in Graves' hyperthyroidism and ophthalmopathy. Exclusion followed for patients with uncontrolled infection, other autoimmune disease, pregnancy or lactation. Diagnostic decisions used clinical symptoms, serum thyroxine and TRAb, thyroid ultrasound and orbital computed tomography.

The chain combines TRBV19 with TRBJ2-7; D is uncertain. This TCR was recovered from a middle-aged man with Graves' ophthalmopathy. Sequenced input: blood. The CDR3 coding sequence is TGTGCCAGTAGTATGGGCTTTTCCTCCTACGAGCAGTACTTC. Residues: CASSMGFSSYEQYF.